Presented here are 30 T cell receptor beta chains from one specimen sequenced in a study of blood T cells in healthy people across ages. Together with a sample-barcoded 5' primer, a J-beta primer mix was included in a second PCR lasting about 7 to 12 cycles. One entry per CDR3 protein results from TCRdb running MiXCR on the 5' RACE reads. Found here are hundreds of thousands of distinct CDR3 sequences, about 32% of them singletons; the top ten hold 15% to 17%. The sample comprised blood. These receptor sequences come from a woman of 80 years or more in good health.

J is TRBJ2-3 and V is TRBV30; maybe TRBD2 (7 bases). In germline, CDR1 is GTSNPN, CDR2 SVGIG (reference sequence). The V and J ends lost 0 bases and 8 bases respectively, with 24 bases between them. This CDR3 is 17 amino acids long. The CDR3 DNA reads as TGTGCCTGGAGTGTACAGGAGAACGGGGGGCCCCTGGGTACGCAGTATTTT. Protein sequence: CAWSVQENGGPLGTQYF.

This clonotype was recorded many times. This chain connects TRBV4-3 to TRBJ2-3; D not resolved. Germline-derived CDR1 and CDR2 are LGHNA and YSLEER. The CDR3 spans 15 residues. The V and J ends lost 0 bases and 0 bases respectively, with 7 bases between them. CDR3 in amino acids: CASSQEWGSTDTQYF. Here the CDR3 DNA reads TGCGCCAGCAGCCAAGAATGGGGTAGCACAGATACGCAGTATTTT.

This clonotype was detected many times. V usage is TRBV12-3 or TRBV12-4 and J usage is TRBJ2-3; no firm D call. Trimming removed 6 bases from V and 7 bases from J, with 8 bases in between. The CDR3 totals 11 residues. The CDR3 region has the DNA TGTGCCAGCAGGGGTATGAATACGCAGTATTTT. As protein: CASRGMNTQYF.

The chain's CDR3 is CSVLHLYGYTF. The CDR3 region has the DNA TGCAGTGTTCTACACCTCTATGGCTACACCTTC. V usage is TRBV20-1 and J usage is TRBJ1-2; D gene unclear. This CDR3 comprises 11 residues. From germline, CDR1 is DFQATT and CDR2 SNEGSKA (reference sequence). V gave up 7 bases and J gave up 4 bases, with 10 bases separating them.

The V gene is TRBV7-2, the J gene TRBJ2-3; D might be TRBD2 (6 bases). In germline, CDR1 is SGHTA, CDR2 FQGNSA. This CDR3 has 15 residues. V was clipped by 4 bases and J by 0 bases, with 11 bases between them. Here the CDR3 reads CASSSSGESTDTQYF. The CDR3 nucleotides read TGTGCCAGCAGCTCCTCGGGGGAAAGCACAGATACGCAGTATTTT.

This clonotype was counted a few times. The rearrangement joins TRBV30 to TRBJ1-1, with 8 bases aligning to TRBD1. The junction had 17 bases not matched to a gene; V was cut back by 8 bases and J by 6 bases. The CDR3 is 15 residues long. The germline V gene encodes CDR1 GTSNPN and CDR2 SVGIG (reference sequence). CDR3 loop: CAGRTGKDRSPEAFF. DNA of the CDR3: TGTGCCGGGCGGACAGGGAAAGATCGGAGCCCTGAAGCTTTCTTT.

This rearrangement joins TRBV14 to TRBJ2-3; D call uncertain. This CDR3 has 14 residues. The germline gives CDR1 SGHDN, CDR2 FVKESK. Trimming removed 1 base from V and 2 bases from J, with 7 bases in between. CDR3 residues: CASSQGLTTDTQYF. The CDR3 bases are TGTGCCAGCAGCCAAGGACTTACCACAGATACGCAGTATTTT. The full variable domain, completed using reference TRBV14 and TRBJ2-3, is EAGVTQFPSHSVIEKGQTVTLRCDPISGHDNLYWYRRVMGKEIKFLLHFVKESKQDESGMPNNRFLAERTGGTYSTLKVQPAELEDSGVYFCASSQGLTTDTQYFGPGTRLTVL.

The rearrangement uses TRBV2 and TRBJ2-4; no reliable D call. V was cut by 6 bases and J by 1 base, with 7 bases left in between. The CDR3 has 13 amino acids. Germline values: CDR1 SNHLY, CDR2 FYNNEI. The CDR3 is CASRRAAKNIQYF. CDR3 nucleotide sequence: TGTGCCAGCAGGCGTGCGGCCAAAAACATTCAGTACTTC. Drawing the rest from reference TRBV2 and TRBJ2-4, the complete variable domain is EPEVTQTPSHQVTQMGQEVILRCVPISNHLYFYWYRQILGQKVEFLVSFYNNEISEKSEIFDDQFSVERPDGSNFTLKIRSTKLEDSAMYFCASRRAAKNIQYFGAGTRLSVL.

This clonotype was counted at least ten times. The chain couples TRBV20-1 to TRBJ2-3, with a possible D match to TRBD1 (6 bases). Trimming took 6 bases from V and 2 from J, leaving 12 bases between them. Germline-derived CDR1 and CDR2 are DFQATT and SNEGSKA (reference sequence). This CDR3 contains 13 residues. The CDR3 sequence: CSAPRDTTDTQYF. The CDR3 region has the DNA TGCAGTGCCCCCCGGGACACCACAGATACGCAGTATTTT.

In its sample, this clonotype was seen many times. The V and J genes are TRBV7-2 and TRBJ1-1; 9 bases agree with TRBD1. CDR3 length equals 15 residues. The germline CDR1 and CDR2 sequences are SGHTA and FQGNSA. V lost 6 bases to trimming and J lost 0 bases; unmatched junction nucleotides: 5. The CDR3 here is CASSSGQGLNTEAFF. CDR3 bases: TGTGCCAGCAGTTCGGGACAGGGACTGAACACTGAAGCTTTCTTT.

This clonotype came up a few times. This rearrangement joins TRBV20-1 to TRBJ1-5; no firm D call. V was pared by 3 bases and J by 5 bases, with 14 bases between. The germline gives CDR1 DFQATT, CDR2 SNEGSKA (reference sequence). CDR3 length: 14 residues. The chain's CDR3 is CSASFRAPDQPQHF. Here the CDR3 DNA reads TGCAGTGCTAGTTTCCGGGCTCCCGATCAGCCCCAGCATTTT.

This clonotype showed up many times. The gene calls are TRBV3-1 and TRBJ2-1; D perhaps matches TRBD2 (7 bases). V was trimmed by 1 base and J by 8 bases, leaving 12 bases between them. CDR3 length: 14 residues. Germline CDR1 reads LGHDT; CDR2 reads YNNKEL (reference sequence). Here the CDR3 reads CASSQAGEGDEQFF. For the CDR3, the DNA is TGTGCCAGCAGCCAAGCGGGGGAGGGGGATGAGCAGTTCTTC.

This clonotype was counted ten times or more. The chain joins TRBV20-1 to TRBJ2-1; TRBD2 aligns across 12 bases. The V segment lost 1 base and the J segment 5 bases; nucleotides outside the gene matches: 6. The V gene's germline CDR1 is DFQATT and CDR2 SNEGSKA (reference sequence). CDR3 length: 16 residues. The CDR3 here is CSARAPSGGVNNEQFF. The CDR3 bases are TGCAGTGCTAGAGCCCCTAGCGGGGGGGTCAACAATGAGCAGTTCTTC.

This clonotype was seen at least ten times. The genes are TRBV28 and TRBJ2-1, with D possibly matching TRBD2 (5 bases). Germline V CDR1 and CDR2: MDHEN, SYDVKM. The CDR3 is made up of 16 amino acids. Trimming took off 6 bases at V and 4 bases at J, with 19 bases between the two ends. The CDR3 is CASRPSRADGYNEQFF. CDR3 nucleotides: TGTGCCAGCAGACCCTCGAGAGCGGACGGGTACAATGAGCAGTTCTTC.

This clonotype was detected ten times or more. This chain uses TRBV20-1 with TRBJ2-7; the D gene could be TRBD1 or TRBD2 (5 bases each). V lost 1 base and J 5 bases, leaving 15 bases between the germline ends. CDR1 is DFQATT and CDR2 is SNEGSKA in the germline V gene (reference sequence). This CDR3 spans 14 amino acids. The CDR3 is CSARAGTARDEQYF. CDR3 coding DNA: TGCAGTGCTAGAGCCGGGACGGCTAGGGACGAGCAGTACTTC.

This clonotype has ten or more counts. The chain joins TRBV6-5 to TRBJ2-7; D is perhaps TRBD1 or TRBD2 (5 bases each). CDR3 length: 11 residues. Germline-derived CDR1 and CDR2 are MNHEY and SVGAGI. V lost 7 bases and J 5 bases, leaving 9 bases between the germline ends. CDR3 amino acids: CASKRGNEQYF. CDR3 sequence (DNA): TGTGCCAGCAAGAGGGGCAACGAGCAGTACTTC.

This chain links TRBV11-2 with TRBJ2-3; D call uncertain. Trimming removed 1 base at V and 1 base at J, with 12 bases between. This CDR3 has 16 amino acids. Germline-derived CDR1 and CDR2 are SGHAT and FQNNGV. In nucleotides, the CDR3 is TGTGCCAGCAGCTTAGGTGGTATAGCTCGCACAGATACGCAGTATTTT. Protein product: CASSLGGIARTDTQYF.

The chain couples TRBV19 to TRBJ1-2, with a weak D call TRBD1 (6 bases). Germline V gene data show CDR1 as LNHDA and CDR2 as SQIVND (reference sequence). The CDR3 has 14 amino acids. Trimming cost V 5 bases and J 3 bases, with 13 bases left between them. The CDR3 region is CASSQRSGDYGYTF. The CDR3 DNA follows: TGTGCCAGTAGTCAGCGATCAGGGGACTATGGCTACACCTTC.

A note on this clonotype: A much larger clone differs by one base, so this may be a read error. The J gene is TRBJ2-4, the V gene TRBV12-3 or TRBV12-4; possibly TRBD1 for D (6 bases). The J call may not be correct, given that the DNA end is closer to TRBJ2-7. CDR3 length: 14 residues. CDR3 sequence: CASSLAGHLNEQYF. The CDR3 DNA sequence: TGTGCCAGCAGTTTAGCGGGACACTTGAACGAGCAGTACTTC.

Regarding this clonotype: The final CDR3 position lacks the conserved phenylalanine or tryptophan, pointing to a likely read error. It is unclear where the CDR3 begins or ends on the DNA, so no DNA is shown, and the CDR3 is as TCRdb lists it. The rearrangement uses TRBV6-5 and TRBJ1-2; no check of the table's D call, TRBD1, against the DNA was made. Germline CDR1 is MNHEY and CDR2 is SVGAGI. The CDR3 contains 13 residues when both ends are counted. CDR3: CASSYGQGGGYAL.

About this clonotype: A junction end diverges from the germline sequence, so it may reflect a read error. This chain uses TRBV12-3 or TRBV12-4 with TRBJ2-3, with TRBD2 matching over 7 bases. CDR3 length: 15 amino acids. In DNA, the CDR3 is TGTGCCAGCAGTTCTGGACTAGTGAGCACAGATGCGCAGTATTTT. Translated: CASSSGLVSTDAQYF.

The chain recombines TRBV7-2 with TRBJ1-6; 7 nucleotides line up with TRBD1. The CDR3 is made up of 14 amino acids. Germline trimming cut 6 bases from V and 12 bases from J; bases unmatched to any gene: 11. The germline CDR1 and CDR2 sequences are SGHTA and FQGNSA. CDR3 DNA sequence: TGTGCCAGCAGACCAGACGGGACAGCTTTACCCCTCCACTTT. Encoded protein: CASRPDGTALPLHF.

This clonotype was counted many times. The rearrangement uses TRBV28 and TRBJ1-2, with unresolved D. Trimming took 5 bases from V and 7 from J, leaving 20 bases between them. Germline V CDR1 and CDR2: MDHEN, SYDVKM. The CDR3 sequence is 15 residues long. The CDR3 DNA reads as TGTGCCAGCAGTGCCCCCATAGGATGGAATTTTGGCTACACCTTC. This gives the protein CASSAPIGWNFGYTF.

This sequence joins TRBV7-3 and TRBJ1-1; D is possibly TRBD1 (5 bases). CDR1 is SGHTA and CDR2 is FQGTGA in the germline V gene. The V gene lost 4 bases and the J gene lost 6 bases, with 12 bases spanning the gap. The CDR3 is made up of 13 amino acids. The CDR3 DNA sequence: TGTGCCAGCAGCTCCCGTCGGGGGTCTGAAGCTTTCTTT. It yields the protein CASSSRRGSEAFF.

The genes are TRBV6-5 and TRBJ2-7; D assignment may be TRBD1 or TRBD2 (5 bases each). Per germline, CDR1 MNHEY and CDR2 SVGAGI. V lost 2 bases, J lost 2 bases, and 16 bases lay in between. The CDR3 consists of 16 residues. The CDR3 sequence is CASSYQVRDGPYEQYF. In DNA, the CDR3 is TGTGCCAGCAGTTACCAAGTCCGGGACGGACCCTACGAGCAGTACTTC.

This clonotype was detected ten times or more. The chain employs TRBV20-1 and TRBJ1-2, with D unclear. The CDR3 runs to 16 residues. Trimming took 4 bases from V and 3 from J, leaving 21 bases between them. Germline V gene data show CDR1 as DFQATT and CDR2 as SNEGSKA (reference sequence). CDR3 amino acids: CSAKVGDLGFYYGYTF. CDR3 nucleotide sequence: TGCAGTGCTAAGGTCGGTGATCTGGGATTCTACTATGGCTACACCTTC.

The sample holds many counts of this clonotype. The rearrangement uses TRBV6-5 and TRBJ1-5; TRBD1 aligns across 9 bases. CDR1 MNHEY and CDR2 SVGAGI come from the germline V gene. Trimming removed 4 bases from V and 7 bases from J; junction bases left unmatched: 8. This CDR3 is 15 amino acids long. CDR3 in amino acids: CASSSQGARNQPQHF. The CDR3 DNA reads as TGTGCCAGCAGTTCACAGGGGGCGCGAAACCAGCCCCAGCATTTT.

This clonotype was observed at least ten times. This sequence joins TRBV3-1 and TRBJ2-5, with D uncertain. The germline V gene has CDR1 LGHDT and CDR2 YNNKEL (reference sequence). Trimming removed 1 base at V and 5 bases at J, with 5 bases between. CDR3 size: 12 residues. The CDR3 protein is CASSQVKETQYF. The CDR3 DNA sequence: TGTGCCAGCAGCCAAGTAAAGGAGACCCAGTACTTC.

About this clonotype: A single base separates this from a much larger clone, so it may be a read error. The chain recombines TRBV6-1 with TRBJ2-7; 7 bases line up with TRBD2. V shed 6 bases, J shed 7 bases, and the junction held 3 bases outside the gene matches. This CDR3 comprises 11 residues. CDR1 is MNHNS and CDR2 is SASEGT in the germline V gene. The CDR3 nucleotides read TGTGCCAGCAGGGGAGGGGCAGAGCAGTACTTC. It codes for CASRGGAEQYF.

This clonotype was found many times. The J gene is TRBJ2-7, the V gene TRBV5-1, with 10 bases aligning to TRBD1. The junction had 6 bases not matched to a gene; V was cut back by 4 bases and J by 5 bases. Germline CDR1 SGHRS, CDR2 YFSETQ. The CDR3 contains 14 residues. The CDR3 sequence: CASSRDRGKNEQYF. CDR3 in DNA: TGCGCCAGCAGCCGGGACAGGGGTAAGAACGAGCAGTACTTC.